The sequence of this T cell receptor beta chain was determined in a study of cytomegalovirus exposure and HLA in healthy donors. Study findings and constraints: Researchers counted about 150 TCR beta chains as cytomegalovirus-associated. Clusters of TCRs from the first cohort tended to co-occur in the 100 to 150 validation repertoires (as a later analysis found). Most TCR sequences were rare, but some public TCRs occurred in many donors.

Only in-frame clones appear in the TCRdb table, and some are missing; sequencing was by immunoSEQ multiplex PCR. The repertoire holds some 150,000 clones, roughly 89% seen once, with 1.4% in the top ten. About this clone itself: The antigen is unknown.

The CDR3 contains 14 residues. From germline, CDR1 is MGHRA and CDR2 YSYEKL. The V gene lost 4 bases and the J gene lost 7 bases, with 17 bases spanning the gap. Sequenced sample: PBMCs. The sequence came from a young woman in good health and CMV-seronegative. The V and J genes are TRBV4-1 and TRBJ2-7, with D possibly TRBD2 on 5 matching bases. CDR3 protein: CASSLDLGVWEQYF. The DNA of the CDR3 is TGCGCCAGCAGCCTTGATCTCGGGGTCTGGGAGCAGTACTTC.